This T cell receptor beta chain appears in the sequencing data of a study of T cells in Graves' hyperthyroidism and ophthalmopathy. V lost 3 bases, J lost 3 bases, and 10 bases stayed unmatched. The CDR3 covers 15 residues. Looked up from germline, CDR1 is DFQATT and CDR2 is SNEGSKA (reference sequence). RNA transcripts served as the template for amplifying TCR beta CDR3 regions. An initial round of RT-PCR targeting the TCR CDR3 relied on the HTBI primer set. Using its own MiXCR run on the multiplex PCR reads, TCRdb lists one record per CDR3 protein. The repertoire holds approximately 600,000 distinct CDR3 sequences, with less than 25% as singletons.

The sample comprised blood. This receptor was taken from a man aged 30-40 years with Graves' ophthalmopathy. V gene TRBV20-1 combines with J gene TRBJ2-7; 8 bases agree with TRBD2. The CDR3 sequence is CSARTAGAPSYEQYF. CDR3 in DNA: TGCAGTGCTAGGACAGCGGGAGCGCCAAGCTACGAGCAGTACTTC.